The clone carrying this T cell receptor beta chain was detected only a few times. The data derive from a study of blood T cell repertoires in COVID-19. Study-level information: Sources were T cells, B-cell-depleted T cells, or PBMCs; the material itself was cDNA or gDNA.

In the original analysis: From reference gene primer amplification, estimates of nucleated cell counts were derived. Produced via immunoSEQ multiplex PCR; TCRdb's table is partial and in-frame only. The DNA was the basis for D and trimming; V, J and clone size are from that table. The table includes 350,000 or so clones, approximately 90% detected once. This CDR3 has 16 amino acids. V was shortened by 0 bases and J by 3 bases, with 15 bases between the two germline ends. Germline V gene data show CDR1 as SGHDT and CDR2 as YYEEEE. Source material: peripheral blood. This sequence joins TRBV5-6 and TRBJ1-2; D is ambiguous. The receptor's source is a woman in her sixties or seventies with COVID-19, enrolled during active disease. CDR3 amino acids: CASSLASAAPYYGYTF. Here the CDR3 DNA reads TGTGCCAGCAGCTTGGCGTCGGCGGCACCCTACTATGGCTACACCTTC.